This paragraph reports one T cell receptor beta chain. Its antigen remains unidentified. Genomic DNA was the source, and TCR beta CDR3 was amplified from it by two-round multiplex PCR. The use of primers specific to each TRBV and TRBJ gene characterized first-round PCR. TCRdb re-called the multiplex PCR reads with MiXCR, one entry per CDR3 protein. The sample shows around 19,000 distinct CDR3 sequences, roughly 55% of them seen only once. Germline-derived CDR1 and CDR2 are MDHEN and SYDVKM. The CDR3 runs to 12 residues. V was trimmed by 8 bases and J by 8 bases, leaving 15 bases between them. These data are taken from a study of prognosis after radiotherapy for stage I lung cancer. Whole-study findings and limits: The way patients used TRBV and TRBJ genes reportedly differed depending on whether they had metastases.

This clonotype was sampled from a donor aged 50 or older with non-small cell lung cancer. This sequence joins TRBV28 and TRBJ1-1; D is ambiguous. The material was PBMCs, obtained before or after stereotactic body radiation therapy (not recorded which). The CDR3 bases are TGTGCCAGCTACGAGTCGGGATTGGAAGCTTTCTTT. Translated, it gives CASYESGLEAFF.